Sequencing of this T cell receptor beta chain was carried out in a study of T cell responses to AZD1222 COVID-19 vaccine. Whole-study context: Doses given second, at about 4 or about 12 weeks, were pooled.

Generated by immunoSEQ multiplex PCR, the TCRdb table keeps only in-frame clones and is missing some. The table records about 180,000 clones, 88% of them present only once. V was pared by 2 bases and J by 8 bases, with 18 bases between. Germline-derived CDR1 and CDR2 are MDHEN and SYDVKM. This CDR3 region has 16 residues. The TCR sequence derives from an adult in good health. Sequences were derived from peripheral blood, sampled on day 0 of AZD1222 vaccination. The chain links TRBV28 to TRBJ1-4, with D possibly matching TRBD1 (5 bases). The DNA of the CDR3 is TGTGCCAGCAGTTTAATGCAGGGCCCACGGGGGGAAAAACTGTTTTTT. Translated: CASSLMQGPRGEKLFF.